This TCR beta chain was recorded in a study of blood T cell repertoires in COVID-19. At the level of the study: Cohort 3 recovery required two negative PCRs, clearance, or symptom resolution. Italy, Spain and the United States were the sources of the convalescent and acute COVID-19 samples.

Germline loops: CDR1 SGHKS, CDR2 YYEKEE (reference sequence). Trimming shortened V by 0 bases and J by 0 bases, and 19 bases separated the two germline ends. The CDR3 consists of 19 residues. Methods used by the authors: Researchers report that nucleated cell counts were estimated from reference gene primer amplification. Measured with immunoSEQ multiplex PCR; TCRdb has only the in-frame clones, and not every one. V and J calls and clone size come straight from that table; D and trimming were deduced from the DNA. The repertoire has some 300,000 clones, 88% of them found once; the top ten carry over 2%.

V and J are TRBV5-5 and TRBJ1-5; D is possibly TRBD1 (6 bases). This TCR was recovered from an older woman in a cohort exposed to, infected with or recovered from COVID-19 (not recorded which). The specimen was PBMCs or T cells enriched from blood (not recorded which). CDR3 nucleotides: TGTGCCAGCAGCTTGGTCGGGGTAGGACAGTCATATAGCAATCAGCCCCAGCATTTT. Translating gives CASSLVGVGQSYSNQPQHF.